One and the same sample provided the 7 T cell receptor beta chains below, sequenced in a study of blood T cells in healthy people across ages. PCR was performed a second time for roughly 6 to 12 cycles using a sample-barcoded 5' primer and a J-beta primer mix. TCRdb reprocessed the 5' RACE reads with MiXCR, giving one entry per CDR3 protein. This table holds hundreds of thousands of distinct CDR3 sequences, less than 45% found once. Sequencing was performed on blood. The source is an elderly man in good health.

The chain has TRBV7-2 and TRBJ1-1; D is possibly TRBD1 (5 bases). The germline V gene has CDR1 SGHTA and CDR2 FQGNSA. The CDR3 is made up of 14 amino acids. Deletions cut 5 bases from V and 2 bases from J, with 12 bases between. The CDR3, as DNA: TGTGCCAGCAGCCCCCGGAGGGGTAACACTGAAGCTTTCTTT. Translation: CASSPRRGNTEAFF.

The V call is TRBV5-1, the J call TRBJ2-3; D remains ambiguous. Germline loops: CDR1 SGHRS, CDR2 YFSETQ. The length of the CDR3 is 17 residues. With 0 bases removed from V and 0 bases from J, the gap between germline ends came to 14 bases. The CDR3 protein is CASSLDLRTPSTDTQYF. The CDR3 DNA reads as TGCGCCAGCAGCTTGGATCTCCGGACGCCTAGCACAGATACGCAGTATTTT.

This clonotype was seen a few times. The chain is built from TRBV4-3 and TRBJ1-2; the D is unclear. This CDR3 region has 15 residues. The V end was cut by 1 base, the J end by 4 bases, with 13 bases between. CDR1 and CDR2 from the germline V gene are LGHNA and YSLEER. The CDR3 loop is CASSQAELDGYGYTF. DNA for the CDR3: TGCGCCAGCAGCCAAGCAGAGCTGGACGGCTATGGCTACACCTTC.

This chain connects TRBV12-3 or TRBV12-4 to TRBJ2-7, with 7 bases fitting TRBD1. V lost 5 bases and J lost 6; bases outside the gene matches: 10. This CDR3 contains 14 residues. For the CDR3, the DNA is TGTGCCAGCAGTACTCTTACAGGGGTCGGCGAGCAGTACTTC. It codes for CASSTLTGVGEQYF.

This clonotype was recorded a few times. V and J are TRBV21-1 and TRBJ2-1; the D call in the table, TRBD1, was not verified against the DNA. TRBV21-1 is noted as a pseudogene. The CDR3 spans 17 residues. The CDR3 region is CASSPPPGGTSYNEQFF. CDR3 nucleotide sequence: TGTGCCAGCAGCCCCCCCCCAGGGGGAACCTCCTACAATGAGCAGTTCTTC.

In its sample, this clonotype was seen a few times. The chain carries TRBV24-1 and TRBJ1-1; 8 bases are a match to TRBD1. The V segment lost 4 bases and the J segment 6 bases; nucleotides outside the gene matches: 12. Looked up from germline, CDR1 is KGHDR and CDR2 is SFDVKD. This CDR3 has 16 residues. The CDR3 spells CATSDRQGTGRAEAFF. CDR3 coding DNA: TGTGCCACCAGTGACAGACAGGGGACGGGGCGGGCTGAAGCTTTCTTT.

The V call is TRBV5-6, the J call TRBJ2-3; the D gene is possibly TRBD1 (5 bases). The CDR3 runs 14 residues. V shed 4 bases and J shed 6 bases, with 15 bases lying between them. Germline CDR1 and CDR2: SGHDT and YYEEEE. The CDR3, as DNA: TGTGCCAGCAGCATAAGGGGTCAGACGGATACGCAGTATTTT. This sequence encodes CASSIRGQTDTQYF.